One and the same sample provided the 13 T cell receptor beta chains below, sequenced in a study of T-cell reconstitution after alpha-beta-depleted transplantation in children (dated by TCRdb to between 2015 and 2016). The library was built by means of PCR. TCRdb names Illumina HiSeq 2500 as the instrument used. TCR libraries were prepared with molecular barcoding, using unique molecular identifiers to normalize TCRbeta repertoire quantification. The public reads were reprocessed in TCRdb via fastp at Q25 and MiXCR, keeping in-frame beta chains. Rows are unified per CDR3 protein, each entry keeping the most common DNA and genes. This sample has 250,000 to 300,000 distinct CDR3 sequences in its table, and over 8% of those were observed once. The top ten constitute around 10% of the sample. The specimen comprised PBMCs from the stem cell graft donor, sampled from the stem cell graft. These receptors came from a human donor who donated a stem cell graft to a child with SCID.

This chain joins TRBV2 and TRBJ1-5, with a possible D match to TRBD1 (5 bases). CDR3 length: 15 amino acids. CDR1 is SNHLY and CDR2 is FYNNEI in the germline V gene. V lost 6 bases, J lost 4 bases, and 16 bases lay in between. The CDR3: CASRDHIGTNQPQHF. DNA of the CDR3: TGTGCCAGCAGGGACCACATCGGGACGAATCAGCCCCAGCATTTT.

This clonotype was detected ten times or more. The chain has TRBV9 and TRBJ2-7; D is uncertain. V lost 0 bases and J lost 1, with 8 bases in between. The CDR3 has 14 amino acids. Germline V lookup: CDR1 SGDLS, CDR2 YYNGEE. CDR3 loop: CASSVGKVSYEQYF. DNA of the CDR3: TGTGCCAGCAGCGTAGGGAAAGTATCCTACGAGCAGTACTTC.

V is TRBV6-2 or TRBV6-3 and J is TRBJ1-2; a possible D gene is TRBD1 (5 bases). The CDR3 has 14 amino acids. Trimming shortened V by 11 bases and J by 4 bases, and 20 bases separated the two germline ends. The germline CDR1 and CDR2 sequences are MNHEY and SVGEGT. The CDR3 protein is CAAHRQGSIYGYTF. The CDR3 DNA reads TGTGCCGCACACCGCCAGGGTAGTATCTATGGCTACACCTTC.

Comment on this clonotype: The junction departs from the called germline gene at one end, perhaps through a read error. The J gene is TRBJ1-2, the V gene TRBV7-9; 9 bases are shared with TRBD1. The CDR3 spans 15 residues. Germline CDR1 reads SEHNR; CDR2 reads FQNEAQ (reference sequence). In DNA form, the CDR3 reads TGTGCCAGCAGCATAGGGGACAGGGATTACTATAGCTACACCTTC. Translating it yields CASSIGDRDYYSYTF.

This clonotype appeared once. The J gene is TRBJ2-3, the V gene TRBV12-3 or TRBV12-4; no clear D. V was shortened by 1 base and J by 6 bases, with 8 bases between the two germline ends. This CDR3 region has 13 residues. The CDR3 DNA sequence: TGTGCCAGCAGTTTAGGGAGAAAGGATACGCAGTATTTT. Translation: CASSLGRKDTQYF.

CDR3: CASSLVGQGNTGELFF. The CDR3 DNA follows: TGTGCCAGCAGCTTGGTGGGACAGGGGAACACCGGGGAGCTGTTTTTT. The chain recombines TRBV5-5 with TRBJ2-2; 9 positions match TRBD1. CDR3 length equals 16 residues. Looked up from germline, CDR1 is SGHKS and CDR2 is YYEKEE (reference sequence). V lost 0 bases and J lost 1; bases outside the gene matches: 1.

This clonotype was observed many times. This chain uses TRBV27 with TRBJ2-5; D is unclear. V gave up 4 bases and J gave up 5 bases, with 17 bases separating them. The CDR3 is 15 residues long. CDR1 MNHEY and CDR2 SMNVEV come from the germline V gene (reference sequence). The CDR3 bases are TGTGCCAGCAGTTCCCCCGATGTTGGCGAGGAGACCCAGTACTTC. It translates to CASSSPDVGEETQYF.

This clonotype has at least ten counts. This chain uses TRBV3-1 with TRBJ2-7; D remains ambiguous. This CDR3 comprises 14 residues. The germline V and J ends were trimmed by 1 base and 2 bases, with 9 bases remaining between them. Germline values: CDR1 LGHDT, CDR2 YNNKEL (reference sequence). The CDR3 spells CASSQGVFPYEQYF. The CDR3 coding sequence is TGTGCCAGCAGCCAAGGTGTGTTTCCCTACGAGCAGTACTTC.

This clonotype was counted many times. V and J are TRBV5-1 and TRBJ1-1; perhaps TRBD1 as D (6 bases). The ends were cut back, 2 bases at V and 0 bases at J, with 8 bases in the middle. Germline V gene lookup returns CDR1 SGHRS and CDR2 YFSETQ. The CDR3 extends over 14 amino acids. The CDR3 sequence is CASSFSGVNTEAFF. The DNA for the CDR3 is TGCGCCAGCAGCTTTTCAGGGGTGAACACTGAAGCTTTCTTT.

The V call is TRBV4-1, the J call TRBJ2-7; D remains ambiguous. This CDR3 contains 13 residues. Germline V gene sequence: CDR1 MGHRA, CDR2 YSYEKL. V shed 4 bases and J shed 5 bases, with 12 bases lying between them. The CDR3 nucleotides are TGCGCCAGCAGCCCTTCAAACCGCGACGAGCAGTACTTC. Encoded protein: CASSPSNRDEQYF.

CDR3 coding DNA: TGTGCCAGCAGGGGGGATACTGCAAAAGCTGATGGCTACACCTTC. As protein: CASRGDTAKADGYTF. This chain links TRBV28 with TRBJ1-2; TRBD1 might be the D (5 bases). V was trimmed by 6 bases and J by 6 bases, leaving 20 bases between them. The CDR3 is 15 amino acids. Germline assignment: CDR1 MDHEN and CDR2 SYDVKM.

In this sample, this clonotype turned up many times. This rearrangement joins TRBV20-1 to TRBJ2-3, with D hard to call. The length of the CDR3 is 11 residues. V was pared by 8 bases and J by 0 bases, with 6 bases between. Germline V gene sequence: CDR1 DFQATT, CDR2 SNEGSKA (reference sequence). The CDR3 DNA reads TGCAGTCAGAAAAGCACAGATACGCAGTATTTT. It codes for CSQKSTDTQYF.

This clonotype was counted many times. The chain uses TRBV20-1 and TRBJ1-6, with D possibly being TRBD1 (6 bases). In germline, CDR1 is DFQATT, CDR2 SNEGSKA (reference sequence). This CDR3 has 20 amino acids. V was pared by 0 bases and J by 4 bases, with 25 bases between. The DNA for the CDR3 is TGCAGTGCTAGAGATTCCCAAAATTTGAATCAGGGGTCTTATAATTCACCCCTCCACTTT. Residues: CSARDSQNLNQGSYNSPLHF.